Each of the 23 T cell receptor beta chains below was sequenced from the same sample in a study of glioma-infiltrating T cells. TCR alpha and beta CDR3 regions were amplified from RNA using iRepertoire nested multiplex PCR. TCRdb called the multiplex PCR reads again in MiXCR, with one record for every CDR3 protein. The sample shows under 200,000 distinct CDR3 sequences, around 42% of them seen only once. Material: glioma tissue, nonneoplastic brain tissue, or PBMCs (not recorded which). The receptors stem from a human donor with low-grade glioma or glioblastoma, undergoing nonglioma brain surgery, or in good health (not recorded which).

In the case of this clonotype: A junction boundary mismatches the germline segment, possibly from a read error. The chain employs TRBV4-1 and TRBJ2-1; tentatively, D is TRBD2 (5 bases). The CDR3 loop spans 16 amino acids. Looked up from germline, CDR1 is MGHRA and CDR2 is YSYEKL. This CDR3 reads CASSQLELVAYYEQFF. In nucleotides, the CDR3 is TGCGCCAGCAGCCAACTTGAACTAGTAGCCTACTATGAGCAGTTCTTC.

This clonotype was found a few times. A much larger clonotype is one base distant, so this may be a read error. This chain links TRBV28 with TRBJ2-1; 7 bases align to TRBD1. Trimming cost V 4 bases and J 10 bases; bases outside gene matches: 7. The germline V gene encodes CDR1 MDHEN and CDR2 SYDVKM. The CDR3 sequence is 13 residues long. CDR3 bases: TGTGCCAGCAGTTCGGGACAGCTCTACGAGCAGTTCTTC. As protein: CASSSGQLYEQFF.

This chain links TRBV18 with TRBJ2-6; 7 bases align to TRBD1. The CDR3 has 17 residues. CDR1 is KGHSH, CDR2 LQKENI, per germline. Germline trimming cut 7 bases from V and 1 base from J; bases unmatched to any gene: 10. In DNA, the CDR3 is TGTGCCAGCTTACCGAGACAGGGATTATCTGGGGCCAACGTCCTGACTTTC. It encodes CASLPRQGLSGANVLTF.

The gene calls are TRBV11-2 and TRBJ2-4, with 13 bases aligning to TRBD2. This CDR3 is built from 17 residues. The germline V gene has CDR1 SGHAT and CDR2 FQNNGV. Trimming at V came to 5 bases and at J to 0 bases, leaving 4 bases not matched to a gene. The CDR3 region is CASSKLAGGLAKNIQYF. CDR3 sequence (DNA): TGTGCCAGCAGCAAACTAGCGGGAGGGCTAGCCAAAAACATTCAGTACTTC.

The chain combines TRBV28 with TRBJ2-7, with 10 positions matching TRBD1. The CDR3 has 15 residues. Looked up from germline, CDR1 is MDHEN and CDR2 is SYDVKM. V lost 6 bases to trimming and J lost 0 bases; unmatched junction nucleotides: 5. The CDR3 bases are TGTGCCAGCAGGCCTGACAGGGGGCCCTCCTACGAGCAGTACTTC. Protein: CASRPDRGPSYEQYF.

Of note for this clonotype: This could be a read error, since a much larger clone is one nucleotide away. J is TRBJ2-1 and V is TRBV7-8; unclear D gene. V was cut by 4 bases and J by 7 bases, with 11 bases left in between. This CDR3 is built from 13 residues. Germline CDR1 is SGHVS and CDR2 is FQNEAQ. CDR3 sequence (DNA): TGTGCCAGCAGCTCCCCTCTCATGAATGAGCAGTTCTTC. This translates into CASSSPLMNEQFF.

This chain links TRBV4-1 with TRBJ2-1, with 9 nucleotides matching TRBD2. The CDR3 loop spans 14 amino acids. Looked up from germline, CDR1 is MGHRA and CDR2 is YSYEKL. Trimming took 4 bases from V and 8 from J; bases not matched to a gene: 6. The CDR3 reads CASSRISGSDEQFF. The CDR3 DNA reads as TGCGCCAGCAGCCGGATTAGCGGGAGCGATGAGCAGTTCTTC.

This clonotype was recorded at least ten times. V is TRBV4-1 and J is TRBJ2-3; 7 bases are a match to TRBD2. The germline V gene has CDR1 MGHRA and CDR2 YSYEKL. The junction had 3 bases not matched to a gene; V was cut back by 0 bases and J by 0 bases. CDR3 length equals 16 residues. The CDR3 DNA reads as TGCGCCAGCAGCCAAGAAAGGGACTACAGCACAGATACGCAGTATTTT. It is translated as CASSQERDYSTDTQYF.

In regard to this clonotype: One end of the junction fails to match germline, which may point to a read error. This chain links TRBV4-2 with TRBJ2-1, with TRBD2 matching over 8 bases. This CDR3 region has 13 residues. Germline lookup yields CDR1 LGHNA and CDR2 YNFKEQ. In DNA, the CDR3 is TGTGCCAGCAGCCGCCGGGGGGGGAATGAGCAATTCTTC. Its protein product is CASSRRGGNEQFF.

The genes are TRBV12-3 or TRBV12-4 and TRBJ2-1, with 10 bases fitting TRBD2. V lost 2 bases, J lost 7 bases, and 5 bases stayed unmatched. This CDR3 has 15 amino acids. As DNA, the CDR3 is TGTGCCAGCAGTTTAAGCGGGAGGGCCGGAAATGAGCAGTTCTTC. Translated, it gives CASSLSGRAGNEQFF.

In the case of this clonotype: At one end the junction does not follow the germline gene, possibly because of a read error. V usage is TRBV20-1 and J usage is TRBJ1-1; D is perhaps TRBD1 (5 bases). CDR1 and CDR2 from the germline V gene are DFQATT and SNEGSKA (reference sequence). CDR3 length: 13 residues. This chain's CDR3 is CSAREEGETEALF. CDR3 in DNA: TGCAGTGCTAGAGAGGAAGGGGAGACTGAAGCTTTATTT.

In its sample, this clonotype was seen a few times. The chain joins TRBV7-9 to TRBJ2-7; D remains ambiguous. Deletions cut 1 base from V and 5 bases from J, with 9 bases between. The length of the CDR3 is 13 residues. Germline V gives CDR1 SEHNR, CDR2 FQNEAQ (reference sequence). This CDR3 is CASSLVGPNEQYF. The DNA of the CDR3 is TGTGCCAGCAGCTTAGTAGGACCGAACGAGCAGTACTTC.

Of note for this clonotype: This could be a read error, since a much larger clone is one nucleotide away. V is TRBV18 and J is TRBJ1-5, with D possibly matching TRBD1 (6 bases). The CDR3 has 15 amino acids. Germline CDR1 KGHSH, CDR2 LQKENI. Trimming took 1 base from V and 8 from J, leaving 15 bases between them. The CDR3 region has the DNA TGTGCCAGCTCACCACGGGGCAGGGGAGATAAGCCCCAGCATTTT. This sequence encodes CASSPRGRGDKPQHF.

Comments on this clonotype: A read error is possible here, since a much larger clone lies one base away. The rearrangement links TRBV24-1 to TRBJ2-5; D remains unclear. The CDR3 runs 15 residues. CDR1 and CDR2 from the germline V gene are KGHDR and SFDVKD. For the CDR3, the DNA is TGTGCCACCAGTGATTTGGGGCAGTCCGGGTGGACCGAGTACTTC. It encodes CATSDLGQSGWTEYF.

Note on this clonotype: A much larger clone differs by one base, so this may be a read error. The chain recombines TRBV18 with TRBJ2-5; D ambiguous. Germline CDR1 reads KGHSH; CDR2 reads LQKENI. The CDR3 has 15 residues. CDR3 amino acids: CARSPPSGYQETQYF. CDR3 DNA sequence: TGTGCCAGGTCACCACCGTCAGGATACCAAGAGACCCAGTACTTC.

This clonotype showed up many times. This rearrangement joins TRBV2 to TRBJ2-3; maybe TRBD1 (5 bases). CDR1 and CDR2 (germline): SNHLY, FYNNEI. The CDR3 sequence is 14 residues long. The V and J ends lost 3 bases and 0 bases respectively, with 7 bases between them. The CDR3 DNA follows: TGTGCCAGCAGTGATGGACATAGCACAGATACGCAGTATTTT. It is translated as CASSDGHSTDTQYF.

The chain couples TRBV29-1 to TRBJ2-3; D gene uncertain. The CDR3 runs 12 residues. V dropped 2 bases and J dropped 6 bases, with 9 bases sitting between them. From germline, CDR1 is SQVTM and CDR2 ANQGSEA. This CDR3 reads CSVESLVDTQYF. CDR3 DNA sequence: TGCAGCGTTGAAAGTTTGGTCGATACGCAGTATTTT.

On this clonotype itself: Just one base apart from a much larger clone, this may be a read error. The chain is built from TRBV15 and TRBJ2-1; 8 positions agree with TRBD2. Germline V gene sequence: CDR1 LNHNV, CDR2 YYDKDF (reference sequence). This CDR3 spans 13 amino acids. CDR3 amino acids: CATSLAGHNEKFF. The CDR3 nucleotides are TGTGCCACCAGCTTAGCGGGACACAATGAGAAGTTCTTC.

This clonotype occurred many times. The rearrangement uses TRBV28 and TRBJ2-1; TRBD1 aligns across 7 bases. Germline V gene data show CDR1 as MDHEN and CDR2 as SYDVKM. The CDR3 is 16 amino acids. V lost 2 bases to trimming and J lost 0 bases; unmatched junction nucleotides: 4. The CDR3 DNA is TGTGCCAGCAGTTTACCCGACAGGGCCTCCTACAATGAGCAGTTCTTC. The encoded protein is CASSLPDRASYNEQFF.

The chain employs TRBV7-9 and TRBJ1-4; D is unclear. The CDR3 consists of 13 residues. Germline assignment: CDR1 SEHNR and CDR2 FQNEAQ (reference sequence). Trimming took 0 bases from V and 12 from J, leaving 11 bases between them. The CDR3 DNA reads as TGTGCCAGCAGCTTAGCCGCGGGTGGGGAACTGTTTTTT. Encoded protein: CASSLAAGGELFF.

This clonotype has a handful of counts. V and J are TRBV28 and TRBJ2-3; 11 bases line up with TRBD2. The CDR3 is 17 residues long. J lost 3 bases, V lost 3 bases, and 8 bases had no gene match. Looked up from germline, CDR1 is MDHEN and CDR2 is SYDVKM. The CDR3, as DNA: TGTGCCAGCAGTTTCCCCACTAGCGGGAGAAAAACAGATACGCAGTATTTT. Its translation: CASSFPTSGRKTDTQYF.

The V and J genes are TRBV28 and TRBJ2-7; 13 bases fit TRBD2. The germline gives CDR1 MDHEN, CDR2 SYDVKM. The CDR3 extends over 19 amino acids. Trimming took 4 bases from V and 7 from J; bases not matched to a gene: 19. For the CDR3, the DNA is TGTGCCAGCAGTTCACTGACAGGGATTATGGGACTAGCGGGGTATGAGCAGTACTTC. Translating gives CASSSLTGIMGLAGYEQYF. Looking up the rest from reference TRBV28 and TRBJ2-7 gives the full variable domain: DVKVTQSSRYLVKRTGEKVFLECVQDMDHENMFWYRQDPGLGLRLIYFSYDVKMKEKGDIPEGYSVSREKKERFSLILESASTNQTSMYLCASSSLTGIMGLAGYEQYFGPGTRLTVT.

V usage is TRBV30 and J usage is TRBJ2-1; possibly TRBD2 for D (7 bases). Germline V lookup: CDR1 GTSNPN, CDR2 SVGIG (reference sequence). CDR3 length: 14 residues. Trimming removed 1 base from V and 8 bases from J, with 15 bases in between. CDR3: CAWSGIGGGYEQFF. CDR3 nucleotides: TGTGCCTGGAGTGGGATAGGGGGAGGGTATGAGCAGTTCTTC.